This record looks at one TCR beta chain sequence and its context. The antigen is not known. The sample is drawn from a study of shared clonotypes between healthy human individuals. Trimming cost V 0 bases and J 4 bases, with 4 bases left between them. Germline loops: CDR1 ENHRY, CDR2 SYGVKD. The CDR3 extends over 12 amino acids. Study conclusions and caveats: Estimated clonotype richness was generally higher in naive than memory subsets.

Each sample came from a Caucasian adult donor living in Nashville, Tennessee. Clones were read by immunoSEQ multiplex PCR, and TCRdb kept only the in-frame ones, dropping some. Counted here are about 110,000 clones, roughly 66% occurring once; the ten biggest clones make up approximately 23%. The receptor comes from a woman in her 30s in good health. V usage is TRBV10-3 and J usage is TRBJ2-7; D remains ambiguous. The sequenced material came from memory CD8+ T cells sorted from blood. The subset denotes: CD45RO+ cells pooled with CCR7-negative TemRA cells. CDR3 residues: CAISESGYEQYF. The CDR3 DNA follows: TGTGCCATCAGTGAGTCAGGGTACGAGCAGTACTTC.